The 23 T cell receptor beta chains listed next were all sequenced from one sample in a study of human T cells and chemical hapten exposure. The time point denotes: patch test 1, 2 weeks after DPC sensitization. As to treatment: therapeutic diphenylcyclopropenone sensitization with weekly scalp DPC. MiXCR was run by TCRdb on the RACE reads, yielding one entry per CDR3 protein. The sample gives approximately 49,000 distinct CDR3 sequences, around 9.3% of which show up once; roughly 4.1% is in the top ten. The starting material was whole blood, obtained in connection with sensitization to the hapten diphenylcyclopropenone (DPC). These receptors were obtained from a woman aged 45 to 65 with alopecia areata. Some clones in this sample may be carry-over from other donors' samples.

This clonotype was recorded at least ten times. The chain joins TRBV3-1 to TRBJ2-2; unclear D gene. CDR1 is LGHDT, CDR2 YNNKEL, per germline (reference sequence). The CDR3 contains 12 residues. V was trimmed by 4 bases and J by 3 bases, leaving 3 bases between them. Here the CDR3 reads CASSRHTGELFF. In DNA, the CDR3 is TGTGCCAGCAGCCGACACACCGGGGAGCTGTTTTTT.

J is TRBJ1-1 and V is TRBV6-4; 7 bases align to TRBD1. This CDR3 region has 14 residues. Germline CDR1 reads MRHNA; CDR2 reads SNTAGT. V lost 6 bases, J lost 2 bases, and 6 bases stayed unmatched. This chain's CDR3 is CASRAGQANTEAFF. The CDR3 nucleotides read TGTGCCAGCAGAGCCGGACAGGCCAACACTGAAGCTTTCTTT.

This clonotype was seen a few times. The chain has TRBV3-1 and TRBJ1-5; tentatively, D is TRBD1 (6 bases). Trimming took 4 bases from V and 5 from J, leaving 15 bases between them. This CDR3 region has 15 residues. The germline V gene encodes CDR1 LGHDT and CDR2 YNNKEL (reference sequence). CDR3 coding DNA: TGTGCCAGCAGCCCCATGGCCGGGGGCGATCAGCCCCAGCATTTT. Translating gives CASSPMAGGDQPQHF.

This clonotype has just a few counts. V is TRBV10-3 and J is TRBJ1-1; D gene uncertain. V was cut by 5 bases and J by 3 bases, with 4 bases left in between. The CDR3 covers 11 residues. Germline V gene lookup returns CDR1 ENHRY and CDR2 SYGVKD. CDR3 sequence reads: CAISRDTEAFF. CDR3 coding DNA: TGTGCCATCAGTAGGGACACTGAAGCTTTCTTT.

This clonotype was counted ten times or more. The chain carries TRBV18 and TRBJ2-7; TRBD1 is a possible D gene (7 bases). This CDR3 comprises 16 residues. Trimming took 3 bases from V and 7 from J, leaving 22 bases between them. Looked up from germline, CDR1 is KGHSH and CDR2 is LQKENI. The CDR3 is CASSPEALQGSGEQYF. The CDR3 DNA is TGTGCCAGCTCACCGGAGGCTCTACAGGGGAGCGGGGAGCAGTACTTC.

This clonotype appeared many times. The CDR3, as DNA: TGTGCCAGCAGCTTAATCTGGGGGCAAAACACCGGGGAGCTGTTTTTT. Protein: CASSLIWGQNTGELFF. V gene TRBV11-2 combines with J gene TRBJ2-2; D is possibly TRBD1 (6 bases). CDR1 SGHAT and CDR2 FQNNGV come from the germline V gene. The CDR3 is 16 amino acids. The ends were cut back, 2 bases at V and 2 bases at J, with 12 bases in the middle.

This clonotype was picked up a small number of times. The chain links TRBV29-1 to TRBJ2-1; D is possibly TRBD2 (6 bases). Germline CDR1 and CDR2: SQVTM and ANQGSEA. V was trimmed by 1 base and J by 7 bases, leaving 17 bases between them. This CDR3 is built from 15 residues. CDR3 in DNA: TGCAGCGTTGAAGGGGACTTTACCTCCAAAAATGAGCAGTTCTTC. It encodes CSVEGDFTSKNEQFF.

This clonotype appeared a few times. J is TRBJ1-2 and V is TRBV19; D not certain. CDR1 and CDR2 (germline): LNHDA, SQIVND (reference sequence). V was pared by 9 bases and J by 5 bases, with 10 bases between. The CDR3 runs to 11 residues. CDR3 amino acids: CARRTGYGYTF. CDR3 coding DNA: TGTGCCAGAAGGACGGGATATGGCTACACCTTC.

This chain joins TRBV10-3 and TRBJ2-1; D unresolved. This CDR3 is 13 amino acids long. Germline values: CDR1 ENHRY, CDR2 SYGVKD. The V end lost 2 bases, the J end lost 7 bases, and 9 bases lay between the germline ends. The CDR3 bases are TGTGCCATCAGTGAGGGCCCTCCGAATGAGCAGTTCTTC. This gives the protein CAISEGPPNEQFF.

This clonotype was counted many times. The chain uses TRBV29-1 and TRBJ2-2; D is unclear. This CDR3 is 14 amino acids long. Germline lookup yields CDR1 SQVTM and CDR2 ANQGSEA. Trimming removed 3 bases from V and 2 bases from J, with 10 bases in between. CDR3 coding DNA: TGCAGCGTTGAGATAGGGCAAAACACCGGGGAGCTGTTTTTT. Its translation is CSVEIGQNTGELFF.

This clonotype was counted a few times. The rearrangement uses TRBV11-2 and TRBJ1-6; no clear D gene. This CDR3 has 19 residues. Between the trimmed V and J ends, which lost 1 base and 7 bases, there was a span of 23 bases. Germline V gene lookup returns CDR1 SGHAT and CDR2 FQNNGV. This CDR3 is CASSLVNSGRLPPNSPLHF. The CDR3 DNA sequence: TGTGCCAGCAGCTTAGTTAATTCCGGCCGCTTACCCCCGAATTCACCCCTCCACTTT.

This clonotype was seen ten or more times. The chain employs TRBV9 and TRBJ1-4, with D uncertain. The CDR3 has 12 residues. V was pared by 4 bases and J by 8 bases, with 9 bases between. CDR1 and CDR2 from the germline V gene are SGDLS and YYNGEE. The CDR3 DNA sequence: TGTGCCAGCAGCCCACGAGGGGAAAAACTGTTTTTT. Protein: CASSPRGEKLFF. Supplemented by reference TRBV9 and TRBJ1-4, the full variable domain reads DSGVTQTPKHLITATGQRVTLRCSPRSGDLSVYWYQQSLDQGLQFLIQYYNGEERAKGNILERFSAQQFPDLHSELNLSSLELGDSALYFCASSPRGEKLFFGSGTQLSVL.

This clonotype has a handful of counts. V and J are TRBV9 and TRBJ2-3; D gene uncertain. The CDR3 extends over 16 amino acids. Germline V CDR1 and CDR2: SGDLS, YYNGEE. V gave up 0 bases and J gave up 0 bases, with 11 bases separating them. The CDR3 sequence: CASSVGAGISTDTQYF. The CDR3 region has the DNA TGTGCCAGCAGCGTAGGCGCAGGAATTAGCACAGATACGCAGTATTTT. Full variable domain (missing parts from reference TRBV9 and TRBJ2-3): DSGVTQTPKHLITATGQRVTLRCSPRSGDLSVYWYQQSLDQGLQFLIQYYNGEERAKGNILERFSAQQFPDLHSELNLSSLELGDSALYFCASSVGAGISTDTQYFGPGTRLTVL.

This sequence joins TRBV2 and TRBJ1-2; the D gene is possibly TRBD1 (6 bases). The CDR3 length is 12 residues. V shed 10 bases and J shed 7 bases, with 16 bases lying between them. CDR1 and CDR2 from the germline V gene are SNHLY and FYNNEI. CDR3 amino acids: CATSSGGAGYTF. The CDR3 coding sequence is TGTGCCACCTCGTCGGGGGGCGCTGGCTACACCTTC.

This clonotype was counted only a few times. V gene TRBV19 combines with J gene TRBJ2-7; the match to TRBD2 covers 10 bases. CDR1 LNHDA and CDR2 SQIVND come from the germline V gene (reference sequence). This CDR3 comprises 16 residues. After removal of 5 bases from V and 0 bases from J, the junction contained 7 bases not matched to a gene. The CDR3 spells CASSPLAGERSYEQYF. The CDR3 DNA sequence: TGTGCCAGTAGTCCTCTAGCGGGAGAACGCTCCTACGAGCAGTACTTC.

This clonotype was recorded a few times. The rearrangement links TRBV5-1 to TRBJ2-5, with D perhaps matching TRBD1 or TRBD2 (5 bases each). Looked up from germline, CDR1 is SGHRS and CDR2 is YFSETQ. Trimming took 4 bases from V and 4 from J, leaving 8 bases between them. The CDR3 is 12 amino acids. CDR3 coding DNA: TGCGCCAGCAGCGAGGGGCGAGAGACCCAGTACTTC. Amino acids: CASSEGRETQYF.

This clonotype was recorded many times. This rearrangement joins TRBV18 to TRBJ1-1; 7 nucleotides match TRBD1. With 6 bases clipped from V and 1 base from J, the junction kept 8 bases outside the gene matches. Per germline, CDR1 KGHSH and CDR2 LQKENI. The CDR3 is 15 residues long. The CDR3 sequence: CASSPMGTENTEAFF. CDR3 coding DNA: TGTGCCAGCTCCCCAATGGGGACAGAGAACACTGAAGCTTTCTTT.

Only a few counts were recorded for this clonotype. The rearrangement uses TRBV28 and TRBJ1-4; D gene unclear. The ends were cut back, 3 bases at V and 16 bases at J, with 15 bases in the middle. This CDR3 contains 12 residues. Germline V gene data show CDR1 as MDHEN and CDR2 as SYDVKM. CDR3 protein: CASSFSRTYPFF. CDR3 in DNA: TGTGCCAGCAGTTTTTCCCGGACTTACCCGTTTTTT.

This clonotype came up many times. The V and J genes are TRBV20-1 and TRBJ2-7, with 7 nucleotides matching TRBD2. CDR3 length: 11 residues. Germline loops: CDR1 DFQATT, CDR2 SNEGSKA (reference sequence). V lost 6 bases and J lost 4; bases outside the gene matches: 3. CDR3 loop: CSARLAYEQYF. The CDR3 DNA reads as TGCAGTGCGCGACTAGCTTACGAGCAGTACTTC.

This rearrangement joins TRBV6-5 to TRBJ2-1, with TRBD2 identical over 12 bases. Germline CDR1 reads MNHEY; CDR2 reads SVGAGI. Germline trimming cut 6 bases from V and 1 base from J; bases unmatched to any gene: 1. The CDR3 runs to 15 residues. The DNA for the CDR3 is TGTGCCAGCAGCGGGACTAGCGGGTCCTACAATGAGCAGTTCTTC. It codes for CASSGTSGSYNEQFF.

The chain recombines TRBV30 with TRBJ1-2; D is perhaps TRBD1 (6 bases). Germline loops: CDR1 GTSNPN, CDR2 SVGIG (reference sequence). V was clipped by 2 bases and J by 8 bases, with 12 bases between them. This CDR3 has 12 amino acids. The CDR3 DNA follows: TGTGCCTGGAGTCAGGGGAGGGGCGGCTACACCTTC. This encodes CAWSQGRGGYTF.

The table lists this clonotype with a few counts. The gene calls are TRBV3-1 and TRBJ2-3; 8 bases match TRBD2. Looked up from germline, CDR1 is LGHDT and CDR2 is YNNKEL (reference sequence). V lost 1 base and J lost 2; bases outside the gene matches: 14. CDR3 length: 19 amino acids. The CDR3 region has the DNA TGTGCCAGCAGCCAAGCGGCGCGGGAGGACCCCCGCTTCACAGATACGCAGTATTTT. It codes for CASSQAAREDPRFTDTQYF.

There are many counts of this clonotype. A junction end diverges from the germline sequence, so it may reflect a read error. CDR3 sequence reads: CASSLAGGVSGELFF. The CDR3 coding sequence is TGTGCCAGCAGCCTAGCGGGAGGGGTTTCCGGGGAGCTGTTTTTT. The chain employs TRBV7-8 and TRBJ2-2; 12 bases are a match to TRBD2. Per the germline V gene, CDR1 is SGHVS and CDR2 is FQNEAQ. The CDR3 spans 15 residues.